This T cell receptor (beta chain) was sequenced in a study of blood T cell repertoires in COVID-19. Study in general: T cells, B-cell-depleted T cells, or PBMCs provided the cDNA or gDNA that served as material.

This clone was recorded only once. The protocol was immunoSEQ multiplex PCR, while the TCRdb copy is restricted to in-frame clones and leaves out a portion. The sample yields roughly 100,000 clones, about 87% seen once. The sequencing sample was made of peripheral blood. The clonotype originates from a human donor in a cohort sampled during active or convalescent COVID-19.

The CDR3 reads CASSLDRGSEQFF. CDR3 sequence (DNA): TGTGCCAGCAGCCTCGACAGGGGCTCTGAGCAGTTCTTC. V usage is TRBV7-3 and J usage is TRBJ2-1, with 8 positions matching TRBD1. CDR3 length equals 13 residues. The junction had 6 bases not matched to a gene; V was cut back by 5 bases and J by 9 bases. Germline V gene sequence: CDR1 SGHTA, CDR2 FQGTGA.